These 23 T cell receptor beta chains came from one sample sequenced in a study of T-cell reconstitution after alpha-beta-depleted transplantation in children. Unique molecular identifiers were incorporated when the TCRbeta library was constructed. TCRdb recomputed calls from the PCR reads with MiXCR, one row per CDR3 protein. In the table there are 100,000 to 150,000 distinct CDR3 sequences, roughly 23% of which are singletons. The source material was PBMCs, mostly from graft donor cells, sampled 180 days after TCRalphabeta/CD19-depleted stem cell transplant. The source of these receptors is a male patient aged 2-15 years who had a stem cell transplant for chronic granulomatous disease, so the T cells may come from the graft donor.

The chain couples TRBV21-1 to TRBJ2-1. TRBV21-1 is a pseudogene. The CDR3 runs to 14 residues. CDR3 sequence (DNA): TGTGCCAGCAGCAAACACCCACACAACAATGAGCAGTTCTTC. Amino acid sequence: CASSKHPHNNEQFF.

This clonotype was seen ten or more times. This chain uses TRBV12-3 or TRBV12-4 with TRBJ2-3; weak D call: TRBD2 (5 bases). The CDR3 covers 14 residues. V was pared by 3 bases and J by 4 bases, with 11 bases between. The DNA of the CDR3 is TGTGCCAGCAGTTTCGAGGGCCAACCAGATACGCAGTATTTT. Protein sequence: CASSFEGQPDTQYF.

This clonotype came up many times. The rearrangement joins TRBV12-3 or TRBV12-4 to TRBJ2-1; D remains unclear. Trimming removed 5 bases from V and 9 bases from J, with 11 bases in between. This CDR3 has 12 amino acids. The CDR3 is CASSPQLSEQFF. The CDR3 nucleotides are TGTGCCAGCAGTCCTCAGTTGTCTGAGCAGTTCTTC.

This sequence joins TRBV4-3 and TRBJ2-1, with 13 bases that match TRBD2. After removal of 4 bases from V and 3 bases from J, the junction contained 3 bases not matched to a gene. The CDR3 is 16 residues long. Germline V gene lookup returns CDR1 LGHNA and CDR2 YSLEER. CDR3 protein: CASSLRTSGSYNEQFF. Written as DNA, the CDR3 is TGCGCCAGCAGCCTCCGGACTAGCGGGAGCTACAATGAGCAGTTCTTC.

The chain recombines TRBV7-2 with TRBJ2-5, with no clear D. The CDR3 consists of 13 residues. V lost 3 bases and J 5 bases, leaving 10 bases between the germline ends. Germline lookup yields CDR1 SGHTA and CDR2 FQGNSA. The CDR3 DNA follows: TGTGCCAGCAGCTTTTCGGTATGGGAGACCCAGTACTTC. Its protein product is CASSFSVWETQYF.

In its sample, this clonotype was seen a few times. CDR3 DNA sequence: TGCAGTGCTAGAAGGCAGCGTGGCACAGATACGCAGTATTTT. Translated, it gives CSARRQRGTDTQYF. The rearrangement links TRBV20-1 to TRBJ2-3; D remains ambiguous. Trimming stripped 2 bases from V and 1 base from J, with 10 bases between. Germline CDR1 and CDR2: DFQATT and SNEGSKA (reference sequence). This CDR3 is built from 14 residues.

This chain joins TRBV10-2 and TRBJ2-3; 9 nucleotides agree with TRBD2. CDR3 length: 14 residues. The trim removed 6 bases at V and 5 bases at J, leaving 6 bases unmatched. CDR1 is WSHSY and CDR2 is SAAADI in the germline V gene. The CDR3 is CASRPLAGVDTQYF. The DNA of the CDR3 is TGCGCCAGCAGGCCCTTAGCGGGAGTAGATACGCAGTATTTT.

This clonotype was counted ten times or more. V is TRBV29-1 and J is TRBJ2-3, with D perhaps being TRBD1 or TRBD2 (5 bases each). The CDR3 is 16 residues long. Germline CDR1 is SQVTM and CDR2 is ANQGSEA. V lost 1 base and J 2 bases, leaving 16 bases between the germline ends. The CDR3 coding sequence is TGCAGCGTTGAAGGCCCCGAGCAGGGACCCACAGATACGCAGTATTTT. Translation: CSVEGPEQGPTDTQYF.

This clonotype showed up many times. The chain combines TRBV5-1 with TRBJ2-1, with 12 bases aligning to TRBD2. The V segment lost 3 bases and the J segment 8 bases; nucleotides outside the gene matches: 3. This CDR3 is 14 amino acids long. Germline V gene sequence: CDR1 SGHRS, CDR2 YFSETQ. The CDR3: CASSSSGGADEQFF. The DNA for the CDR3 is TGCGCCAGCAGCTCTAGCGGGGGGGCGGATGAGCAGTTCTTC. Drawing the rest from reference TRBV5-1 and TRBJ2-1, the complete variable domain is KAGVTQTPRYLIKTRGQQVTLSCSPISGHRSVSWYQQTPGQGLQFLFEYFSETQRNKGNFPGRFSGRQFSNSRSEMNVSTLELGDSALYLCASSSSGGADEQFFGPGTRLTVL.

Comments on this clonotype: An end of the junction differs from the germline gene, which may be a read error. J is TRBJ1-1 and V is TRBV20-1, with TRBD1 identical over 10 bases. The germline gives CDR1 DFQATT, CDR2 SNEGSKA (reference sequence). The CDR3 has 17 residues. The CDR3 loop reads CCAKVPGQGRRNTEAFF. CDR3 bases: TGCTGTGCTAAGGTCCCGGGACAGGGGAGGAGAAACACTGAAGCTTTCTTT.

This chain connects TRBV3-1 to TRBJ2-2, with D perhaps TRBD2 (6 bases). The CDR3 covers 16 residues. V lost 3 bases to trimming and J lost 2 bases, with 13 bases between them. CDR1 and CDR2 (germline): LGHDT, YNNKEL (reference sequence). The CDR3 here is CASSHRLGDNTGELFF. The CDR3 DNA follows: TGTGCCAGCAGCCATAGACTAGGGGATAACACCGGGGAGCTGTTTTTT.

The gene calls are TRBV18 and TRBJ1-1; no clear D gene. Germline CDR1 is KGHSH and CDR2 is LQKENI. Trimming removed 4 bases at V and 1 base at J, with 13 bases between. This CDR3 has 15 amino acids. CDR3 residues: CASSLYLQQNTEAFF. The CDR3 coding sequence is TGTGCCAGCTCACTTTACCTACAGCAGAACACTGAAGCTTTCTTT.

This clonotype was seen many times. The J gene is TRBJ2-3, the V gene TRBV20-1; 10 nucleotides agree with TRBD2. This CDR3 comprises 15 residues. With 1 base clipped from V and 1 base from J, the junction kept 2 bases outside the gene matches. CDR1 and CDR2 (germline): DFQATT, SNEGSKA (reference sequence). CDR3 nucleotide sequence: TGCAGTGCTAGAGCCGGGACTAGCGGCACAGATACGCAGTATTTT. Translation: CSARAGTSGTDTQYF.

This chain connects TRBV10-1 to TRBJ2-1; 16 bases line up with TRBD2. CDR3 length equals 15 residues. V shed 3 bases and J 13 bases; nucleotides not matched to a gene: 6. Germline assignment: CDR1 WNHNN and CDR2 SYGVQD (reference sequence). CDR3 DNA sequence: TGCGCCAGCAGTGACCCGGGACTAGCGGGAGGGTCACAGTTCTTC. This codes for CASSDPGLAGGSQFF.

On this clonotype: A junction boundary mismatches the germline segment, possibly from a read error. The chain has TRBV5-1 and TRBJ1-1; D ambiguous. CDR3 length: 14 residues. Germline CDR1 reads SGHRS; CDR2 reads YFSETQ. CDR3 DNA sequence: TGCGCCAGCAGATTGGCGCCTTGGAACACTGAAGCTTTCTTT. This codes for CASRLAPWNTEAFF.

This clonotype was detected a few times. The gene calls are TRBV29-1 and TRBJ1-4, with D perhaps TRBD1 (5 bases). The CDR3 consists of 16 residues. V was pared by 1 base and J by 4 bases, with 16 bases between. The germline V gene encodes CDR1 SQVTM and CDR2 ANQGSEA. CDR3 DNA sequence: TGCAGCGTTGAAGGCCAGGGAGGCACGGATAATGAAAAACTGTTTTTT. This sequence encodes CSVEGQGGTDNEKLFF.

The table lists this clonotype with many counts. The rearrangement joins TRBV7-9 to TRBJ2-5; the D gene is possibly TRBD1 (6 bases). Deletions cut 5 bases from V and 2 bases from J, with 12 bases between. The CDR3 has 14 amino acids. Germline values: CDR1 SEHNR, CDR2 FQNEAQ (reference sequence). Here the CDR3 reads CASSTGTKQETQYF. CDR3 bases: TGTGCCAGCAGCACCGGGACAAAACAAGAGACCCAGTACTTC.

The chain carries TRBV28 and TRBJ2-1; 8 bases are shared with TRBD1. This CDR3 spans 15 amino acids. Germline CDR1 reads MDHEN; CDR2 reads SYDVKM. The J segment lost 3 bases and the V segment lost 6 bases, leaving 7 bases of the junction unmatched. CDR3 loop: CASSPTGTGYNEQFF. The CDR3, as DNA: TGTGCCAGCAGCCCCACCGGGACAGGCTACAATGAGCAGTTCTTC. The whole variable domain, filled in from reference TRBV28 and TRBJ2-1, reads DVKVTQSSRYLVKRTGEKVFLECVQDMDHENMFWYRQDPGLGLRLIYFSYDVKMKEKGDIPEGYSVSREKKERFSLILESASTNQTSMYLCASSPTGTGYNEQFFGPGTRLTVL.

The chain uses TRBV29-1 and TRBJ2-3; no clear D. V dropped 3 bases and J dropped 4 bases, with 14 bases sitting between them. The CDR3 extends over 14 amino acids. Germline CDR1 reads SQVTM; CDR2 reads ANQGSEA. CDR3 sequence reads: CSVDSLNGADTQYF. The CDR3 DNA sequence: TGCAGCGTTGATAGTCTCAATGGGGCAGATACGCAGTATTTT.

In its sample, this clonotype was seen many times. In DNA, the CDR3 is TGCAGTGCTATAGCGGGGGATATTTCTTTTCAAGAGCAGTTCTTC. Protein sequence: CSAIAGDISFQEQFF. The genes are TRBV20-1 and TRBJ2-1, with 9 bases fitting TRBD2. CDR3 size: 15 residues. CDR1 DFQATT and CDR2 SNEGSKA come from the germline V gene (reference sequence). The V and J ends lost 4 bases and 10 bases, in that order; junction bases with no gene match: 14.

This clonotype was counted a few times. This chain joins TRBV10-2 and TRBJ1-6; D unresolved. Per the germline V gene, CDR1 is WSHSY and CDR2 is SAAADI. Trimming took 0 bases from V and 13 from J, leaving 10 bases between them. The CDR3 loop spans 13 amino acids. The chain's CDR3 is CASSESASAPLHF. For the CDR3, the DNA is TGCGCCAGCAGTGAGTCAGCTTCGGCTCCCCTCCACTTT.

The V and J genes are TRBV12-3 or TRBV12-4 and TRBJ2-2, with D perhaps TRBD2 (6 bases). This CDR3 has 17 residues. V gave up 4 bases and J gave up 6 bases, with 21 bases separating them. The CDR3 loop reads CASSSASPRLGAGELFF. The DNA for the CDR3 is TGTGCCAGCAGTTCGGCTAGTCCCCGACTAGGAGCCGGGGAGCTGTTTTTT.

The chain uses TRBV12-3 or TRBV12-4 and TRBJ1-2, with D uncertain. Trimming removed 8 bases from V and 4 bases from J, with 5 bases in between. The length of the CDR3 is 10 residues. CDR3 coding DNA: TGTGCCAGCGGGTCCTATGGCTACACCTTC. Translating it yields CASGSYGYTF.